This entry features one T cell receptor beta chain sequence. Germline CDR1 is LNHDA and CDR2 is SQIVND (reference sequence). Unmatched junction bases numbered 10, after V lost 6 bases and J lost 0 bases. The CDR3 totals 17 residues. This sample is drawn from a study of T cells in Graves' hyperthyroidism and ophthalmopathy. Template material for amplifying TCR beta CDR3 regions consisted of RNA transcripts. HTBI primers were used for first-round RT-PCR of the TCR CDR3. MiXCR, applied by TCRdb to the multiplex PCR reads, yields one record per CDR3 protein. The sample contains fewer than 400,000 distinct CDR3 sequences, roughly 25% of which appear only once. Any patient presenting with uncontrolled infection, other autoimmune disease, pregnancy or lactation was left out.

The source is a man aged 50 to 60 with Graves' hyperthyroidism. Sample: blood. The V and J genes are TRBV19 and TRBJ2-3, with TRBD2 matching over 9 bases. The CDR3 DNA reads TGTGCCAGTAGCCTAGGTGTAGGGACTAGCAGCACAGATACGCAGTATTTT. This encodes CASSLGVGTSSTDTQYF.